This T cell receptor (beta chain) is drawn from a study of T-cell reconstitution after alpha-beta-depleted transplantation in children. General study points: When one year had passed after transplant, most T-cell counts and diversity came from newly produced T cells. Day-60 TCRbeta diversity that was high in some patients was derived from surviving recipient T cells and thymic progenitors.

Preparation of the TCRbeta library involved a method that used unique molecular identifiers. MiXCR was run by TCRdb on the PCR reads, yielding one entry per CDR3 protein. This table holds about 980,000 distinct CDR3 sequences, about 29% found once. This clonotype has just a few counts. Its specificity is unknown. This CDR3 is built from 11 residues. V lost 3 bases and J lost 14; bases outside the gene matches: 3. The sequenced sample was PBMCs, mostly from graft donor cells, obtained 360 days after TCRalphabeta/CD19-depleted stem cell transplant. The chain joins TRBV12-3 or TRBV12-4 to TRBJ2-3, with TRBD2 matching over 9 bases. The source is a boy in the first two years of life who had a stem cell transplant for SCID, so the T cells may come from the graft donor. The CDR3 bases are TGTGCCAGCAGTTTCGGCGGGGGGGGGTATTTT. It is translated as CASSFGGGGYF.